What follows describes a single T cell receptor beta chain. The V and J ends lost 7 bases and 10 bases, in that order; junction bases with no gene match: 10. CDR1 is SEHNR and CDR2 is FQNEAQ in the germline V gene (reference sequence). The CDR3 is 15 amino acids. This record comes from a study of OX40 agonist ivuxolimab in advanced cancers. Method: immunoSEQ multiplex PCR; TCRdb's copy keeps in-frame clones and lacks some. This sample yields about 80,000 clones, of which 85% to 95% are seen a single time; 0.55% to 0.7% belongs to the top ten. Sequences were derived from CD4+ or CD8+ T cells sorted from blood, sampled in a trial of the OX40 agonist ivuxolimab. The clonotype was recovered from an adult with an advanced solid tumor such as melanoma, head and neck, liver or kidney cancer. The rearrangement uses TRBV7-9 and TRBJ2-1, with 13 nucleotides matching TRBD2. In DNA, the CDR3 is TGTGCCAGCAAACCCCCGGGACTAGCGGGACGAGAGCAGTTCTTC. Its protein product is CASKPPGLAGREQFF.